The 13 T cell receptor beta chains in this list originate from one sample, sequenced in a study of blood T cell repertoires in COVID-19. Libraries were prepared by immunoSEQ multiplex PCR; TCRdb keeps only in-frame clonotypes and omits some of them. The table records about 190,000 clones, 85% to 90% of them present only once. Sequencing used peripheral blood. Receptors originate from a man aged 50-59 years with acute or convalescent COVID-19.

The rearrangement joins TRBV7-6 to TRBJ2-2; D unresolved. The CDR3 has 15 amino acids. Per the germline V gene, CDR1 is SGHVS and CDR2 is FNYEAQ. V was clipped by 5 bases and J by 7 bases, with 17 bases between them. CDR3 nucleotide sequence: TGTGCCAGCAGCAATCTAGAGGTCCCTGGCGGGGAGCTGTTTTTT. Translating it yields CASSNLEVPGGELFF.

The table lists this clone with a count of one. The chain combines TRBV7-2 with TRBJ1-6; 10 bases fit TRBD1. After removal of 6 bases from V and 9 bases from J, the junction contained 5 bases not matched to a gene. CDR1 is SGHTA, CDR2 FQGNSA, per germline. The CDR3 runs to 14 residues. CDR3 residues: CASRFGQGVSPLHF. CDR3 coding DNA: TGTGCCAGCAGGTTCGGACAGGGGGTTTCACCCCTCCACTTT.

The chain carries TRBV5-1 and TRBJ2-3; 9 nucleotides match TRBD1. The germline V gene has CDR1 SGHRS and CDR2 YFSETQ. The V and J ends lost 0 bases and 0 bases, in that order; junction bases with no gene match: 8. The CDR3 runs to 18 residues. The DNA of the CDR3 is TGCGCCAGCAGCTTGGGCCGAACAGGGGGCTTCAGCACAGATACGCAGTATTTT. Translating gives CASSLGRTGGFSTDTQYF.

The rearrangement links TRBV5-5 to TRBJ2-1; 7 bases agree with TRBD1. Germline V gene sequence: CDR1 SGHKS, CDR2 YYEKEE (reference sequence). Trimming took 0 bases from V and 7 from J; bases not matched to a gene: 7. This CDR3 is built from 15 residues. In DNA form, the CDR3 reads TGTGCCAGCAGCTTGGAGGGGGCAGTTAGGAATGAGCAGTTCTTC. Protein sequence: CASSLEGAVRNEQFF.

The V and J genes are TRBV5-8 and TRBJ1-3, with D uncertain. V was shortened by 4 bases and J by 0 bases, with 11 bases between the two germline ends. Germline V gene sequence: CDR1 SGHTS, CDR2 YDEGEE. The CDR3 contains 15 residues. As DNA, the CDR3 is TGTGCCAGCAGCCCCGTGAGGAACTCTGGAAACACCATATATTTT. Protein: CASSPVRNSGNTIYF.

V is TRBV12-3 or TRBV12-4 and J is TRBJ2-7; D is perhaps TRBD2 (6 bases). CDR3 length: 13 residues. Trimming took off 3 bases at V and 3 bases at J, with 9 bases between the two ends. In DNA, the CDR3 is TGTGCCAGCAGTTTTCGGAGGGTCTACGAGCAGTACTTC. Translation gives CASSFRRVYEQYF.

The chain joins TRBV5-5 to TRBJ2-2; possible D gene TRBD2, 7 bases. The CDR3 has 14 residues. Per germline, CDR1 SGHKS and CDR2 YYEKEE (reference sequence). Deletions cut 4 bases from V and 7 bases from J, with 14 bases between. CDR3 nucleotide sequence: TGTGCCAGCAGCGACCTAGGGGGGGGCGGGGAGCTGTTTTTT. Translation gives CASSDLGGGGELFF.

This clone was recorded once. This chain uses TRBV9 with TRBJ2-3; weak D call: TRBD1 (5 bases). CDR3 length: 15 residues. With 4 bases removed from V and 1 base from J, the gap between germline ends came to 13 bases. Per the germline V gene, CDR1 is SGDLS and CDR2 is YYNGEE. Written as DNA, the CDR3 is TGTGCCAGCAGCTTTCGACAGTCAGGCACAGATACGCAGTATTTT. Translating it yields CASSFRQSGTDTQYF.

The chain is built from TRBV5-8 and TRBJ2-1, with D perhaps matching TRBD2 (5 bases). The CDR3 length is 14 residues. The germline V and J ends were trimmed by 5 bases and 7 bases, with 16 bases remaining between them. CDR1 and CDR2 from the germline V gene are SGHTS and YDEGEE. This chain's CDR3 is CASRERTSPNEQFF. The CDR3 DNA reads as TGTGCCAGCAGGGAGCGGACGTCCCCTAATGAGCAGTTCTTC.

The V and J genes are TRBV7-3 and TRBJ2-2, with TRBD2 as a possible D gene (5 bases). There are 14 residues in the CDR3. Germline CDR1 and CDR2: SGHTA and FQGTGA. V was cut by 2 bases and J by 4 bases, with 8 bases left in between. In nucleotides, the CDR3 is TGTGCCAGCAGCTTAGGACTGACCACCGGGGAGCTGTTTTTT. It is translated as CASSLGLTTGELFF.

The V gene is TRBV27, the J gene TRBJ2-7; tentative D call: TRBD1 (5 bases). The CDR3 spans 13 residues. V was pared by 3 bases and J by 8 bases, with 14 bases between. Germline V gives CDR1 MNHEY, CDR2 SMNVEV (reference sequence). The CDR3, as DNA: TGTGCCAGCAGTTTGGGCCAGGGCGGCAAGCAGTACTTC. Translating gives CASSLGQGGKQYF.

This clone has only one observation. The genes are TRBV27 and TRBJ2-5; 12 bases are a match to TRBD2. The CDR3 sequence is 16 residues long. Germline CDR1 MNHEY, CDR2 SMNVEV (reference sequence). V shed 6 bases, J shed 5 bases, and the junction held 10 bases outside the gene matches. For the CDR3, the DNA is TGTGCCAGCAGCACGGGCAGTGGGACTAGCGGGGAGACCCAGTACTTC. This sequence encodes CASSTGSGTSGETQYF.

The CDR3 DNA follows: TGTGCCAGCAGTGTCCGACAGGGGACCGCAACTAATGAAAAACTGTTTTTT. It encodes CASSVRQGTATNEKLFF. The gene calls are TRBV27 and TRBJ1-4, with TRBD1 matching over 8 bases. This CDR3 contains 17 residues. The ends lost 5 bases at V and 0 bases at J; junction bases unmatched: 8. CDR1 MNHEY and CDR2 SMNVEV come from the germline V gene (reference sequence). The full variable domain, its missing parts supplied by reference TRBV27 and TRBJ1-4, is EAQVTQNPRYLITVTGKKLTVTCSQNMNHEYMSWYRQDPGLGLRQIYYSMNVEVTDKGDVPEGYKVSRKEKRNFPLILESPSPNQTSLYFCASSVRQGTATNEKLFFGSGTQLSVL.